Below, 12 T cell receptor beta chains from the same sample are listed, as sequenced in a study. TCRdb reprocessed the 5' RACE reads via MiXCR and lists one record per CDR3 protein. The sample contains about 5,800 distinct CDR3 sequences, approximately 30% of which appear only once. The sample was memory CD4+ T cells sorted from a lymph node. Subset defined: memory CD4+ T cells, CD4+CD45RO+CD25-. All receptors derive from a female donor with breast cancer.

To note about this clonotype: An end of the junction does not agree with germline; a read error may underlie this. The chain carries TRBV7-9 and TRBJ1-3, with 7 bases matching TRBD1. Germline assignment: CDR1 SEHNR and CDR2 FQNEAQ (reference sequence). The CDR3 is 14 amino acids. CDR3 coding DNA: TGTGCCAGCAGTTTAGGGACAGCTGGAAACACCATATATTTT. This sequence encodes CASSLGTAGNTIYF.

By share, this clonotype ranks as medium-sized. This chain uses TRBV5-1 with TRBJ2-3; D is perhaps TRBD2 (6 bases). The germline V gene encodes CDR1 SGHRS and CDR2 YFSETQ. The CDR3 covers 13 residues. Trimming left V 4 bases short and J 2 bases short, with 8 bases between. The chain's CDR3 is CASSTGDTDTQYF. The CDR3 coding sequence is TGCGCCAGCAGCACGGGGGACACAGATACGCAGTATTTT.

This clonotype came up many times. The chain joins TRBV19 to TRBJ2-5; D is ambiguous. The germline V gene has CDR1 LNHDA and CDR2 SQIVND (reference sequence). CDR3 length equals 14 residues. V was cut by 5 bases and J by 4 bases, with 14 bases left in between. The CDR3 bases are TGTGCCAGTAGTCCCCGCCTAGACGGAGAGACCCAGTACTTC. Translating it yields CASSPRLDGETQYF.

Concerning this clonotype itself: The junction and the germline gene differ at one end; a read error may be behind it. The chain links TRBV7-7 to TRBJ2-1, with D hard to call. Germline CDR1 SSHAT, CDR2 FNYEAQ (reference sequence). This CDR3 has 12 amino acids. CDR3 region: CASRSSYNEQFF. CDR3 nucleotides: TGTGCTAGCAGAAGTTCCTACAACGAGCAGTTCTTC.

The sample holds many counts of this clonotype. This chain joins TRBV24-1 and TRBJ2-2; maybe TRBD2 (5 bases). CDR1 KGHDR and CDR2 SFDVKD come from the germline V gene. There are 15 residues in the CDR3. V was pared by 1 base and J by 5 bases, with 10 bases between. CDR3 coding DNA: TGTGCCACCAGTGATTTTAGGGAGACGACCGGGGAGCTGTTTTTT. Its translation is CATSDFRETTGELFF.

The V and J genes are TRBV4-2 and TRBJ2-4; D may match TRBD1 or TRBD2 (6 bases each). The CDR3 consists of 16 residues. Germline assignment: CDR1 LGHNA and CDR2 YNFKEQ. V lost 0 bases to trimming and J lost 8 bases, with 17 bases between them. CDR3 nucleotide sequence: TGTGCCAGCAGCCAAGATGTCTACGGGGGCGTGGACATTCAGTACTTC. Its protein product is CASSQDVYGGVDIQYF.

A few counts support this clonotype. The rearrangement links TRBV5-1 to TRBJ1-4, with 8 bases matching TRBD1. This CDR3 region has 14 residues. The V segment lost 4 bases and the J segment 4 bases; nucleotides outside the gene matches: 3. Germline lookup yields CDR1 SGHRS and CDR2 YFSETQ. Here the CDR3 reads CASSRTGFNEKLFF. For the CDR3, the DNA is TGCGCCAGCAGCCGGACAGGGTTTAATGAAAAACTGTTTTTT.

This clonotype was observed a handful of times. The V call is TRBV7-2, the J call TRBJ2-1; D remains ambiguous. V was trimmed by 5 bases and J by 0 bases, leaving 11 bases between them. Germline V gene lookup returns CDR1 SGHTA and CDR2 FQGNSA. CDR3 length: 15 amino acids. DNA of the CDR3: TGTGCCAGCAGCCCGGCTGCAATCTCCTACAATGAGCAGTTCTTC. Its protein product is CASSPAAISYNEQFF.

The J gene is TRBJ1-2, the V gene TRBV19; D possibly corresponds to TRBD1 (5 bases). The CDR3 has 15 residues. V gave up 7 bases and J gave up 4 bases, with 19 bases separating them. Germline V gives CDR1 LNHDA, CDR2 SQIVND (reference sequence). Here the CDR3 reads CASTRQAWGSYGYTF. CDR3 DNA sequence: TGTGCCAGTACCCGCCAGGCCTGGGGGAGCTATGGCTACACCTTC.

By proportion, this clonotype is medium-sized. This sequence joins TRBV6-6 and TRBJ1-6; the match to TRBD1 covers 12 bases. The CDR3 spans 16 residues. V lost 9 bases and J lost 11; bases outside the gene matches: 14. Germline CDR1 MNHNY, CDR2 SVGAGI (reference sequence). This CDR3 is CASSPGQGARFAPLHF. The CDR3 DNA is TGTGCCAGTTCCCCGGGACAGGGGGCGAGGTTTGCACCCCTCCACTTT.

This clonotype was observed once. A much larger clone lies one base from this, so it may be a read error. Here the CDR3 DNA reads TGTGCCAGCAGTTCAGACTATCGGACCGCGAACACTGAAGCTTTCTTT. It translates to CASSSDYRTANTEAFF. The chain couples TRBV12-3 or TRBV12-4 to TRBJ1-1, with unresolved D. The CDR3 is 16 amino acids. Between the trimmed V and J ends, which lost 4 bases and 1 base, there was a span of 16 bases.

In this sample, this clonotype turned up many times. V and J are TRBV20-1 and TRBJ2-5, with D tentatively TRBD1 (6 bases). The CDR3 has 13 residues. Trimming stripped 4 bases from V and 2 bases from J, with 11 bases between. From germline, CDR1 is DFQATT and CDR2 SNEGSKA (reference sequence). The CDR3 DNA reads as TGCAGTGCTACTCGGACAGAACAAGAGACCCAGTACTTC. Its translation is CSATRTEQETQYF.